This record covers a single T cell receptor (beta chain). Its target is not known. Losses at the gene ends were 5 bases for V and 4 bases for J; bases not matched to a gene: 9. The CDR3 consists of 15 residues. The V gene's germline CDR1 is LNHDA and CDR2 SQIVND (reference sequence). The assay was immunoSEQ multiplex PCR, and TCRdb's table has in-frame clones only and misses some. Of approximately 2.3 million clones listed, approximately 95% are singletons. These data originate in a study of shared clonotypes between healthy human individuals. The study's findings and limits: The represented genetic and exposure-history diversity was limited by the small number of donors.

The chain has TRBV19 and TRBJ2-7; 9 bases agree with TRBD1. The sample comprised naive CD4+ T cells from PBMCs. Subset meaning: CD45RA+ positively selected. The clonotype comes from a man aged 18 to 30 in good health. Some clones in this sample may be carry-over from other donors' samples. The CDR3 loop reads CASSPRGQGRYEQYF. For the CDR3, the DNA is TGTGCCAGTAGTCCCCGGGGACAGGGTAGGTACGAGCAGTACTTC.